The rows below give T cell receptor beta chains drawn from one sample of a study of cytomegalovirus exposure and HLA in healthy donors. Sequencing was performed with immunoSEQ multiplex PCR; in TCRdb, only in-frame clones are kept and a portion is missing. The data show over 95,000 clones, under 85% seen once. The sequencing input was PBMCs. These TCRs come from a middle-aged man in good health and CMV-seropositive. CDR3s include the opening cysteine and the closing phenylalanine or tryptophan. D genes are given only for firm matches. Only some rows state a clone size, as once, few, many or a class for expanded clones.

D gene	V gene	clone size	J gene	CDR3 DNA	CDR3 protein
TRBD1	TRBV2	.	TRBJ2-1	TGTGCCAGCAGTGGGGGACAGGGGGGATACAATGAGCAGTTCTTC	CASSGGQGGYNEQFF
.	TRBV27	once	TRBJ1-2	TGTGCCAGCAGTTTCGACACTAACTATGGCTACACCTTC	CASSFDTNYGYTF
.	TRBV10-3	.	TRBJ2-7	TGTGCCATCAGTCCACAGGAGACCTACGAGCAGTACTTC	CAISPQETYEQYF
.	TRBV28	.	TRBJ2-1	TGTGCCAGCAGTTTCCCCGGGGTGGTTGGCAATGAGCAGTTCTTC	CASSFPGVVGNEQFF
.	TRBV5-5	.	TRBJ1-6	TGTGCCAGCAGCTCGGACAGTTATAATTCACCCCTCCACTTT	CASSSDSYNSPLHF
TRBD1	TRBV10-3	few	TRBJ1-6	TGTGCCATCAGTTCAGCGACAGGGGTTAGGGATTCACCCCTCCACTTT	CAISSATGVRDSPLHF
.	TRBV5-8	few	TRBJ2-4	TGTGCCAGCAGCTTGGGGCAGAACGTGCGGAGGAACATTCAGTACTTC	CASSLGQNVRRNIQYF
.	TRBV15	.	TRBJ2-6	TGTGCCACCAGCGGACAACTCTCTGGGGCCAACGTCCTGACTTTC	CATSGQLSGANVLTF
.	TRBV5-1	once	TRBJ1-4	TGCGCCAGCAGCCAAAAGCGGGACACGGGGAATGAAAAACTGTTTTTT	CASSQKRDTGNEKLFF
TRBD1	TRBV20-1	once	TRBJ1-1	TGCAGTGAGATGGACAGGACTGAAGCTTTCTTT	CSEMDRTEAFF
TRBD1	TRBV19	few	TRBJ1-1	TGTGCCAGTAGGGGACAGGGGCGCATCACTGAAGCTTTCTTT	CASRGQGRITEAFF
TRBD2	TRBV7-2	.	TRBJ2-3	TGTGCCAGCGGACTAGTAAACTCAGATACGCAGTATTTT	CASGLVNSDTQYF
.	TRBV4-3	.	TRBJ2-7	TGCGCCAGCAGCCAATCCCAGGGCTACGAGCAGTACTTC	CASSQSQGYEQYF
TRBD1	TRBV11-2	.	TRBJ2-7	TGTGCCAGCAGCTTAACCCCGGGACAGCTCTACGAGCAGTACTTC	CASSLTPGQLYEQYF
.	TRBV7-9	.	TRBJ2-3	TGTGCCAGCAGCTTAATCCTGGGGGGGCCCACAGATACGCAGTATTTT	CASSLILGGPTDTQYF
.	TRBV9	.	TRBJ1-2	TGTGCCAGCAGCGGTAGGGAGGGCGGCTACACCTTC	CASSGREGGYTF
.	TRBV7-2	.	TRBJ2-2	TGTGCCAGCAGCTTCCTTTCTCGTAGCGCACGCACCGGGGAGCTGTTTTTT	CASSFLSRSARTGELFF
TRBD1	TRBV19	.	TRBJ2-7	TGTGCCAGTAGTACGACCGGGACAGGGCTAAACGAGCAGTACTTC	CASSTTGTGLNEQYF
.	TRBV6-6	.	TRBJ2-7	TGTGCCAGCAGTCGATACGGAGGGCCCTACGAGCAGTACTTC	CASSRYGGPYEQYF
.	TRBV30	.	TRBJ1-6	TGTGCCTGGGAACCGAGCTCCTATAATTCACCCCTCCACTTT	CAWEPSSYNSPLHF
.	TRBV5-1	.	TRBJ1-1	TGCGCCAGCACGGAGCGCGGGACGGTGAACACTGAAGCTTTCTTT	CASTERGTVNTEAFF
.	TRBV6-6	.	TRBJ2-3	TGTGCCAGTAGTGAGGCAGATACGCAGTATTTT	CASSEADTQYF
.	TRBV19	.	TRBJ1-5	TGTGCCAGTAGCTCCAGGGGCCTCAATCAGCCCCAGCATTTT	CASSSRGLNQPQHF
.	TRBV7-8	few	TRBJ2-7	TGTGCCAGCAGCCGAACATTAAACGAGCAGTACTTC	CASSRTLNEQYF
TRBD1	TRBV29-1	.	TRBJ1-4	TGCAGCGGGGGGACAGTAGGTGAAAAACTGTTTTTT	CSGGTVGEKLFF
TRBD1	TRBV7-2	.	TRBJ1-1	TGTGCCAGCAGAAGAAAAGGGACAGCCCCCATCCGGATGAACACTGAAGCTTTCTTT	CASRRKGTAPIRMNTEAFF
.	TRBV21-1	.	TRBJ1-1	TGTGCCAGCAGCAAAAATTACATGACAGGGGAGACTCTAATGGACACTGAAGCTTTCTTT	CASSKNYMTGETLMDTEAFF
.	TRBV19	.	TRBJ1-5	TGTGCCAGCAGAAGGGAGGGTGACAATCAGCCCCAGCATTTT	CASRREGDNQPQHF
.	TRBV10-3	.	TRBJ1-1	TGTGCCATCAGTGAGTCGATGGGCCGCCTGAACACTGAAGCTTTCTTT	CAISESMGRLNTEAFF
TRBD1	TRBV5-1	few	TRBJ2-2	TGCGCCAGCAGCAGGACAGGGGACCCCGGGGAGCTGTTTTTT	CASSRTGDPGELFF
TRBD2	TRBV6-5	.	TRBJ2-5	TGTGCCAGCAGTTCCAGCGGGGGGGCTGAGGAGCAGTACTTC	CASSSSGGAEEQYF
.	TRBV5-1	.	TRBJ1-1	TGCGCCAGCGCGCGGGGACCGAACACTGAAGCTTTCTTT	CASARGPNTEAFF
TRBD1	TRBV6-1	.	TRBJ1-4	TGTGCCAGCAGTCTATGGACAGGGACTAATGAAAAACTGTTTTTT	CASSLWTGTNEKLFF
TRBD1	TRBV2	.	TRBJ1-2	TGTGCCAGCAAAGGGGACAGAATTAACTATGGCTACACCTTC	CASKGDRINYGYTF
TRBD2	TRBV29-1	.	TRBJ2-1	TGCAGCGTTGCGGGACTACTCGGCAATGAGCAGTTCTTC	CSVAGLLGNEQFF
TRBD1	TRBV9	once	TRBJ2-1	TGTGCCAGCAGCGTTCGACAGGGGGCTGGCAATGAGCAGTTCTTC	CASSVRQGAGNEQFF
TRBD1	TRBV5-1	medium-sized	TRBJ2-7	TGCGCCAGCAGCCCGGGGACAGGGGACAACGAGCAGTACTTC	CASSPGTGDNEQYF
TRBD1	TRBV5-1	.	TRBJ2-5	TGCGCCAGCAGCTTGGCCGGGACAGCAGAGACCCAGTACTTC	CASSLAGTAETQYF
.	TRBV6-6	.	TRBJ2-3	TGTGCCAGCAATCAGGACGGACAAGATACGCAGTATTTT	CASNQDGQDTQYF
.	TRBV11-3	few	TRBJ1-1	TGTGCCAGCAGCTTAATGAGTAACACTGAAGCTTTCTTT	CASSLMSNTEAFF
.	TRBV2	few	TRBJ2-7	TGTGCCAGCAGTGTAGACAGTTCCTACGAGCAGTACTTC	CASSVDSSYEQYF
.	TRBV5-6	.	TRBJ2-7	TGTGCCAGCAGCTTGATGACAGTCCCCCCGGACGAGCAGTACTTC	CASSLMTVPPDEQYF
TRBD1	TRBV19	.	TRBJ2-7	TGTGCCAGTCGGGACAGGGTAGGATACGAGCAGTACTTC	CASRDRVGYEQYF
.	TRBV19	few	TRBJ1-5	TGTGCCAGTAGTATATCGTTTGGCACCTGGAGCAATCAGCCCCAGCATTTT	CASSISFGTWSNQPQHF
TRBD1	TRBV5-1	.	TRBJ2-7	TGCGCCAGCAGCACCCAGACAGGGAAGGGCTCCTACGAGCAGTACTTC	CASSTQTGKGSYEQYF
.	TRBV4-3	few	TRBJ2-5	TGCGCCAGCAGCCAAGATCGAACAGTCCGAGAGACCCAGTACTTC	CASSQDRTVRETQYF
TRBD2	TRBV7-9	.	TRBJ2-3	TGTGCCAGCAGCCCCGGGACTAGCGGGGGAGTCGCAGATACGCAGTATTTT	CASSPGTSGGVADTQYF
.	TRBV5-1	once	TRBJ2-3	TGCGCCAGCAGCGACCTCGGAGGGTCTAAGTTTAGCGATACGCAGTATTTT	CASSDLGGSKFSDTQYF
.	TRBV2	.	TRBJ1-1	TGTGCCAGCAGTAGTGACATGGACACTGAAGCTTTCTTT	CASSSDMDTEAFF
.	TRBV6-6	.	TRBJ2-5	TGTGCCAGCAGCCTCCCGACAGGTCGCGGGGAGACCCAGTACTTC	CASSLPTGRGETQYF
.	TRBV4-1	.	TRBJ2-3	TGCGCCAGCAGCCAAGTGTCGGGAGATACGCAGTATTTT	CASSQVSGDTQYF
TRBD1	TRBV6-1	.	TRBJ2-7	TGTGCCAGCAGTGAAAAGGACAGGTTCTACGAGCAGTACTTC	CASSEKDRFYEQYF
.	TRBV7-9	.	TRBJ2-1	TGTGCCAGCAGCATAATCCCGGACAGTGTCCTCTTC	CASSIIPDSVLF
.	TRBV7-9	once	TRBJ2-1	TGTTCCAGCAGCTTAGCACAGTCCTACAATGAGCAGTTCTTC	CSSSLAQSYNEQFF
TRBD2	TRBV5-4	.	TRBJ2-7	TGTGCCAGCAGCGCCGGGCTAGCGGGGGAGACCTACGAGCAGTACTTC	CASSAGLAGETYEQYF
TRBD1	TRBV6-1	.	TRBJ2-2	TGTGCCAGCAGACTGGACAGGGTATTAATCGGGGAGCTGTTTTTT	CASRLDRVLIGELFF
.	TRBV11-2	.	TRBJ1-6	TGTGCCAGCAGCTTCGGCGGGGTAGGTTCACCCCTCCACTTT	CASSFGGVGSPLHF
TRBD2	TRBV9	.	TRBJ2-7	TGTGCCAGCAGCGTTAGCGGGTTAGCCTACGAGCAGTACTTC	CASSVSGLAYEQYF
.	TRBV7-7	.	TRBJ1-2	TGTGCTAGCAGCCCTTTTGAGGGGGGGGGCTACACCTTC	CASSPFEGGGYTF
.	TRBV10-3	.	TRBJ1-1	TGTGCCATCAGTGATTGGACAGATTCAAACACTGAAGCTTTCTTT	CAISDWTDSNTEAFF